One and the same sample provided the 5 T cell receptor beta chains below, sequenced in a study of pediatric ulcerative colitis. Measured with immunoSEQ multiplex PCR; TCRdb has only the in-frame clones, and not every one. The profile covers about 64,000 clones, with about three quarters appearing a single time and roughly 5.4% taken by the ten largest. Sequenced sample: blood. The receptors originated from a boy younger than 18 with moderate ulcerative colitis.

This chain joins TRBV7-8 and TRBJ2-7, with 10 bases that match TRBD1. The germline gives CDR1 SGHVS, CDR2 FQNEAQ. Trimming removed 6 bases from V and 0 bases from J; junction bases left unmatched: 5. This CDR3 contains 15 residues. CDR3 sequence: CASSQTGGRSYEQYF. Written as DNA, the CDR3 is TGTGCCAGCAGTCAGACAGGGGGCCGCTCCTACGAGCAGTACTTC.

V gene TRBV2 combines with J gene TRBJ1-1; tentatively, D is TRBD1 (5 bases). The V gene's germline CDR1 is SNHLY and CDR2 FYNNEI. The CDR3 covers 12 residues. The V end was cut by 11 bases, the J end by 7 bases, with 17 bases between. CDR3 DNA sequence: TGTGCCCACCGGGGGGGGTTGGGTGAAGCTTTCTTT. This codes for CAHRGGLGEAFF.

J is TRBJ2-5 and V is TRBV7-9; D may be TRBD1 or TRBD2 (5 bases each). This CDR3 spans 16 amino acids. Germline V gene data show CDR1 as SEHNR and CDR2 as FQNEAQ (reference sequence). V lost 5 bases and J lost 3, with 19 bases in between. The DNA for the CDR3 is TGTGCCAGCAGCCAGGCCCGGGACGGACCCAAAGAGACCCAGTACTTC. Translating gives CASSQARDGPKETQYF.

This clone was counted a single time. This rearrangement joins TRBV6-5 to TRBJ2-7; TRBD2 aligns across 7 bases. V gave up 7 bases and J gave up 0 bases; unmatched junction bases: 9. There are 15 residues in the CDR3. Germline lookup yields CDR1 MNHEY and CDR2 SVGAGI. The CDR3 DNA follows: TGTGCCAGCAAAGAGGCAGGGAGGGTCTCCTACGAGCAGTACTTC. This codes for CASKEAGRVSYEQYF.

CDR3 in amino acids: CASSPDRGREQYF. CDR3 in DNA: TGCGCCAGCAGCCCTGACAGGGGCCGCGAGCAGTACTTC. V gene TRBV4-3 combines with J gene TRBJ2-7; TRBD1 matches at 8 bases. Germline V gene sequence: CDR1 LGHNA, CDR2 YSLEER. The CDR3 runs to 13 residues. Unmatched junction bases numbered 5, after V lost 4 bases and J lost 6 bases.